Presented here are 5 T cell receptor beta chains from one specimen sequenced in a study of early T cells in non-severe SARS-CoV-2 infection. TCRdb itself ran the 5' RACE reads through MiXCR, one entry per CDR3 protein. The sample gives 70,000 or so distinct CDR3 sequences, roughly 13% of which show up once; about 14% is in the top ten. The sequencing sample was made of whole blood. The origin of the receptors is an adult who was a healthcare worker with PCR-confirmed SARS-CoV-2 infection or an uninfected control (not recorded which).

The chain has TRBV29-1 and TRBJ2-7, with a weak D call TRBD1 (6 bases). The CDR3 consists of 13 residues. Germline lookup yields CDR1 SQVTM and CDR2 ANQGSEA. The germline V and J ends were trimmed by 4 bases and 1 base, with 11 bases remaining between them. The CDR3 is CSVGRDISYEQYF. The CDR3 DNA reads as TGCAGCGTTGGCCGGGACATTTCCTACGAGCAGTACTTC.

This chain joins TRBV6-5 and TRBJ2-3; 13 nucleotides align to TRBD2. V dropped 6 bases and J dropped 4; count of bases not matched to a gene: 4. This CDR3 has 15 residues. From germline, CDR1 is MNHEY and CDR2 SVGAGI. In nucleotides, the CDR3 is TGTGCCAGCAGCTTACTAGCGGGGGGGGCAGATACGCAGTATTTT. This codes for CASSLLAGGADTQYF.

This clonotype was recorded many times. The chain carries TRBV6-1 and TRBJ2-4; D unresolved. Germline assignment: CDR1 MNHNS and CDR2 SASEGT. The CDR3 runs to 13 residues. Between the trimmed V and J ends, which lost 5 bases and 13 bases, there was a span of 18 bases. The DNA of the CDR3 is TGTGCCAGCAGTCGCGAAGACTTATCTCTACAGTACTTC. Translation: CASSREDLSLQYF.

In DNA form, the CDR3 reads TGTGCCAGCAGTGAGCCGACAGGAAGTTCCACAGATACGCAGTATTTT. This translates into CASSEPTGSSTDTQYF. The chain uses TRBV2 and TRBJ2-3; perhaps TRBD1 as D (6 bases). The CDR3 has 16 residues. Germline CDR1 is SNHLY and CDR2 is FYNNEI. The V gene lost 3 bases and the J gene lost 2 bases, with 15 bases spanning the gap.

J is TRBJ2-3 and V is TRBV5-4; 12 bases fit TRBD2. The CDR3 spans 17 residues. Germline trimming cut 2 bases from V and 1 base from J; bases unmatched to any gene: 5. Germline loops: CDR1 SGHNT, CDR2 YYREEE (reference sequence). This CDR3 is CASSFGASGGGTDTQYF. The DNA of the CDR3 is TGTGCCAGCAGCTTCGGGGCTAGCGGGGGGGGCACAGATACGCAGTATTTT.